This T cell receptor beta chain originates from a study of cytomegalovirus exposure and HLA in healthy donors. Study results and limitations: The finding came from a later analysis; first-cohort TCR clusters tended to co-occur in the 90 to 150 validation repertoires.

About this clone: Its matching antigen is unknown.

The CDR3 has 15 amino acids. The germline gives CDR1 LNHDA, CDR2 SQIVND (reference sequence). The V segment lost 7 bases and the J segment 2 bases; nucleotides outside the gene matches: 6. Libraries were prepared by immunoSEQ multiplex PCR; TCRdb keeps only in-frame clonotypes and omits some of them. This table has about 200,000 clones, 80% to 90% appearing once. This TCR was recovered from a woman between 18 and 30 years old in good health and CMV-seropositive. The sequenced sample consisted of PBMCs. The J gene is TRBJ2-7, the V gene TRBV19; 12 nucleotides agree with TRBD2. CDR3 amino acids: CASTWTSGNAYEQYF. The DNA for the CDR3 is TGTGCCAGTACTTGGACTAGCGGGAATGCCTACGAGCAGTACTTC.